One sample yielded the 8 T cell receptor beta chains listed below, sequenced in a study of persistence of HIV-infected CD4 T cells. No antigens are known for them. Sequencing used immunoSEQ version 4 in survey mode. This table comes from immunoSEQ multiplex PCR, and its TCRdb copy is limited to in-frame clones, with some not included. The sample lists nearly 20,000 clones; 65% were seen once. Cells were stimulated with overlapping HIV-1 Gag 15-mer peptides. Sorting selected CD4+ T cells upregulating both CD40 ligand and CD69. The specimen was CD4+ T cells sorted from PBMCs after approximately 20-hour stimulation, collected from a patient who received antiretroviral therapy. The receptors come from an adult woman with HIV who was CMV-seropositive.

This chain links TRBV6-5 with TRBJ2-6; D might be TRBD1 or TRBD2, each matching 6 bases. V gave up 4 bases and J gave up 4 bases, with 11 bases separating them. Germline V gives CDR1 MNHEY, CDR2 SVGAGI. The CDR3 length is 15 residues. CDR3 in amino acids: CASSLWGAGANVLTF. CDR3 nucleotides: TGTGCCAGCAGTTTATGGGGGGCCGGGGCCAACGTCCTGACTTTC.

By sample fraction, this clone is medium-sized (0.01 to 0.1%). V and J are TRBV3-1 (or the pseudogene TRBV3-2) and TRBJ1-6, with 9 bases that match TRBD1. The CDR3 is 17 residues long. Germline V gives CDR1 LGHDT, CDR2 YNNKEL (reference sequence). The trim removed 0 bases at V and 7 bases at J, leaving 7 bases unmatched. CDR3 nucleotide sequence: TGTGCCAGCAGCCAAGAAGAAGGGGGACAGGGCAATTCACCCCTCCACTTT. The encoded protein is CASSQEEGGQGNSPLHF.

The rearrangement uses TRBV7-9 and TRBJ1-1; a weak D match, TRBD1 (6 bases). Trimming removed 5 bases from V and 5 bases from J, with 12 bases in between. This CDR3 is 13 amino acids long. In germline, CDR1 is SEHNR, CDR2 FQNEAQ (reference sequence). As DNA, the CDR3 is TGTGCCAGCAGCCTAGGGGGTGGTACTGAAGCTTTCTTT. Protein: CASSLGGGTEAFF.

The rearrangement joins TRBV9 to TRBJ2-1; no clear D gene. Trimming took 4 bases from V and 6 from J, leaving 17 bases between them. This CDR3 has 15 amino acids. Germline CDR1 and CDR2: SGDLS and YYNGEE. In DNA, the CDR3 is TGTGCCAGCAGCCCTCGACAATTAAGTGGCAATGAGCAGTTCTTC. Translating gives CASSPRQLSGNEQFF. Complete variable domain (other parts from reference TRBV9 and TRBJ2-1): DSGVTQTPKHLITATGQRVTLRCSPRSGDLSVYWYQQSLDQGLQFLIQYYNGEERAKGNILERFSAQQFPDLHSELNLSSLELGDSALYFCASSPRQLSGNEQFFGPGTRLTVL.

V usage is TRBV5-1 and J usage is TRBJ2-1; a weak D match, TRBD2 (6 bases). This CDR3 comprises 13 residues. V lost 3 bases, J lost 6 bases, and 10 bases lay in between. The germline V gene has CDR1 SGHRS and CDR2 YFSETQ. As DNA, the CDR3 is TGCGCCAGCAGCTGGGAGGCCTCCAATGAGCAGTTCTTC. Translation: CASSWEASNEQFF.

The genes are TRBV30 and TRBJ2-1; 7 bases agree with TRBD1. The V gene end was trimmed by 5 bases and the J gene end by 0 bases; junction bases not matched to a gene: 4. Germline V CDR1 and CDR2: GTSNPN, SVGIG (reference sequence). The CDR3 has 14 amino acids. The CDR3 DNA reads TGTGCCTGGGACGCAGGGGGCTCCTACAATGAGCAGTTCTTC. Translating it yields CAWDAGGSYNEQFF.

The CDR3: CASSEKGSFSGANVLTF. For the CDR3, the DNA is TGTGCCAGCAGTGAAAAAGGCAGCTTTTCTGGGGCCAACGTCCTGACTTTC. The J gene is TRBJ2-6, the V gene TRBV6-1; no clear D. V was clipped by 2 bases and J by 1 base, with 12 bases between them. CDR1 is MNHNS and CDR2 is SASEGT in the germline V gene. This CDR3 is 17 amino acids long.

The V gene is TRBV19, the J gene TRBJ2-3, with 11 bases aligning to TRBD2. Germline assignment: CDR1 LNHDA and CDR2 SQIVND (reference sequence). V shed 5 bases, J shed 0 bases, and the junction held 4 bases outside the gene matches. This CDR3 is 16 amino acids long. The CDR3 is CASSPRTSGSTDTQYF. In nucleotides, the CDR3 is TGTGCCAGTAGTCCCCGGACTAGCGGGAGCACAGATACGCAGTATTTT.